The 8 T cell receptor beta chains given below trace back to one sample, sequenced in a study of cytomegalovirus exposure and HLA in healthy donors. The primer mix had 60 Vbeta and 13 Jbeta primers. The data were produced by immunoSEQ multiplex PCR, yet TCRdb's version contains in-frame clones alone and is incomplete. The repertoire holds over 150,000 clones, about 77% seen once, with around 2.8% in the top ten. Material: PBMCs. The receptors originated from a woman aged 40 to 55 in good health and CMV-seropositive.

The V gene is TRBV2, the J gene TRBJ1-4; 9 bases agree with TRBD1. Germline V gene sequence: CDR1 SNHLY, CDR2 FYNNEI. This CDR3 is 15 amino acids long. Trimming cost V 4 bases and J 5 bases; bases outside gene matches: 5. CDR3 region: CASSGRTGENEKLFF. Written as DNA, the CDR3 is TGTGCCAGCAGTGGGAGGACAGGGGAGAATGAAAAACTGTTTTTT.

The chain employs TRBV7-2 and TRBJ2-1, with D perhaps TRBD2 (6 bases). V dropped 6 bases and J dropped 8 bases, with 14 bases sitting between them. The CDR3 covers 13 residues. Germline CDR1 SGHTA, CDR2 FQGNSA. CDR3 in DNA: TGTGCCAGCAGTTATGCTAGGGAGGATGAGCAGTTCTTC. It codes for CASSYAREDEQFF.

This clone came up a few times. V and J are TRBV14 and TRBJ1-1; the D is unclear. With 5 bases removed from V and 5 bases from J, the gap between germline ends came to 15 bases. Looked up from germline, CDR1 is SGHDN and CDR2 is FVKESK. The CDR3 extends over 14 amino acids. The CDR3 spells CASSAAGSWTEAFF. DNA of the CDR3: TGTGCCAGCAGCGCGGCGGGTAGTTGGACTGAAGCTTTCTTT.

This sequence joins TRBV7-2 and TRBJ2-2; TRBD1 matches at 7 bases. V gave up 0 bases and J gave up 4 bases; unmatched junction bases: 2. This CDR3 comprises 15 residues. Germline loops: CDR1 SGHTA, CDR2 FQGNSA. The CDR3 nucleotides read TGTGCCAGCAGCTTAGCAGGGGGCAGCACCGGGGAGCTGTTTTTT. Translation gives CASSLAGGSTGELFF.

The gene calls are TRBV29-1 and TRBJ1-4, with TRBD1 as a possible D gene (6 bases). CDR3 size: 12 residues. Trimming took 8 bases from V and 4 from J, leaving 11 bases between them. The germline CDR1 and CDR2 sequences are SQVTM and ANQGSEA. CDR3 sequence: CSPKGGNEKLFF. For the CDR3, the DNA is TGCAGCCCGAAAGGGGGTAATGAAAAACTGTTTTTT.

On this clone itself: The same CDR3 is also encoded by other DNA sequences in this sample. The chain employs TRBV5-1 and TRBJ2-5; 7 bases are shared with TRBD1. CDR3 length: 14 amino acids. Germline V gene lookup returns CDR1 SGHRS and CDR2 YFSETQ. Trimming at V came to 2 bases and at J to 5 bases, leaving 6 bases not matched to a gene. In nucleotides, the CDR3 is TGCGCCAGCAGCTTAGACAGGGTGGGCGAGACCCAGTACTTC. Translation: CASSLDRVGETQYF.

The chain combines TRBV2 with TRBJ1-4; D call uncertain. The CDR3 is made up of 13 amino acids. The V and J ends lost 5 bases and 5 bases respectively, with 9 bases between them. Germline V gene data show CDR1 as SNHLY and CDR2 as FYNNEI. CDR3 amino acids: CASSPGNNEKLFF. For the CDR3, the DNA is TGTGCCAGCAGTCCCGGGAACAATGAAAAACTGTTTTTT.

This chain links TRBV5-6 with TRBJ2-7, with D tentatively TRBD2 (7 bases). The CDR3 has 14 amino acids. With 1 base removed from V and 1 base from J, the gap between germline ends came to 9 bases. The germline V gene has CDR1 SGHDT and CDR2 YYEEEE. CDR3 protein: CASSLRGGSYEQYF. CDR3 DNA: TGTGCCAGCAGCTTGAGGGGGGGGTCCTACGAGCAGTACTTC.